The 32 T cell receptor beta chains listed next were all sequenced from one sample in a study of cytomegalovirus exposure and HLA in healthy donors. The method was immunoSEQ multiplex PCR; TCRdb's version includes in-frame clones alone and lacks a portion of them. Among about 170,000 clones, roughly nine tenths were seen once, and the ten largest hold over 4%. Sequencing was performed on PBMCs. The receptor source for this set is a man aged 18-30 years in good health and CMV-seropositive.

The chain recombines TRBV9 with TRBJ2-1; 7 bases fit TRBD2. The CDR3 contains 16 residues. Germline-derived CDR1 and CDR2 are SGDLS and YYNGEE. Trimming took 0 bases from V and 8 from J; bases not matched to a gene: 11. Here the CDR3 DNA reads TGTGCCAGCAGCGTAGCGGGAGGCCCCAGGGAGCATGAGCAGTTCTTC. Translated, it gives CASSVAGGPREHEQFF.

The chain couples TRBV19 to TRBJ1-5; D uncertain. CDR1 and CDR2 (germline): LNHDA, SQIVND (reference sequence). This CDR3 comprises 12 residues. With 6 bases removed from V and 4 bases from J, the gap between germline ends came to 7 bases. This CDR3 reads CASRPGNQPQHF. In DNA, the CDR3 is TGTGCCAGTAGGCCGGGGAATCAGCCCCAGCATTTT.

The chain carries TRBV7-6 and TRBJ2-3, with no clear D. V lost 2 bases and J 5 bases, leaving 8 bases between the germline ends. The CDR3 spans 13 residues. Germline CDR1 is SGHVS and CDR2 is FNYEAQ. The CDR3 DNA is TGTGCCAGCAGCTTACGTTCGGTAGATACGCAGTATTTT. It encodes CASSLRSVDTQYF.

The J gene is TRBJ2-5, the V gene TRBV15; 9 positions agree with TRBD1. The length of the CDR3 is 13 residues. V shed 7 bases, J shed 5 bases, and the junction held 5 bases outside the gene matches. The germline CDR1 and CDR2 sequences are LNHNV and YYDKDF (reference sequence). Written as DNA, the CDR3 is TGTGCCACCAACACAGGGGGCCCGGAGACCCAGTACTTC. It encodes CATNTGGPETQYF. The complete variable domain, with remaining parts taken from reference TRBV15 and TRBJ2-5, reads DAMVIQNPRYQVTQFGKPVTLSCSQTLNHNVMYWYQQKSSQAPKLLFHYYDKDFNNEADTPDNFQSRRPNTSFCFLDIRSPGLGDTAMYLCATNTGGPETQYFGPGTRLLVL.

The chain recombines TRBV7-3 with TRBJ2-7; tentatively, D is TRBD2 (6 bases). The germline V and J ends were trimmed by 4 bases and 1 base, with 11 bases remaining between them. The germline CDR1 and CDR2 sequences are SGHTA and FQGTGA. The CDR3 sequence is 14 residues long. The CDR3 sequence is CASSSTGSSYEQYF. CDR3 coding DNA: TGTGCCAGCAGCTCAACCGGGAGTTCCTACGAGCAGTACTTC.

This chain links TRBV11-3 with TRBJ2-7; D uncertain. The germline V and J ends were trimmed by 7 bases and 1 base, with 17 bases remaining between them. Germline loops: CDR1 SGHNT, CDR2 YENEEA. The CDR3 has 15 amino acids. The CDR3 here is CASKPPIGGSYEQYF. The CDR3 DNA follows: TGTGCCAGCAAACCTCCCATCGGCGGATCCTACGAGCAGTACTTC.

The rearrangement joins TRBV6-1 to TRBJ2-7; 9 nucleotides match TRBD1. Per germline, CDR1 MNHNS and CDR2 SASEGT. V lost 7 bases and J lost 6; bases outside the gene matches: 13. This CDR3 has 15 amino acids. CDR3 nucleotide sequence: TGTGCCAGCAAAGTCGCGAGGGACAGGGCGTCCGAGCAGTACTTC. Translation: CASKVARDRASEQYF.

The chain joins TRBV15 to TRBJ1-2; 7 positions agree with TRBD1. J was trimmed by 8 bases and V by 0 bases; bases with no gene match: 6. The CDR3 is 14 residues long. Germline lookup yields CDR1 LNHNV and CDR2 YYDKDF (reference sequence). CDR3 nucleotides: TGTGCCACCAGCAGAGATAAGGGGGCGCAGGGCTACACCTTC. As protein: CATSRDKGAQGYTF.

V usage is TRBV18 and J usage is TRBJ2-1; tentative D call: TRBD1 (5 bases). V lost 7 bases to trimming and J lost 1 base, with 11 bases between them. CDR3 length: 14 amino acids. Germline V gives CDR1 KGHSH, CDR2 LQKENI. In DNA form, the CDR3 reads TGTGCCAGCTTAGGACAAGCATCCTACAATGAGCAGTTCTTC. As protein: CASLGQASYNEQFF.

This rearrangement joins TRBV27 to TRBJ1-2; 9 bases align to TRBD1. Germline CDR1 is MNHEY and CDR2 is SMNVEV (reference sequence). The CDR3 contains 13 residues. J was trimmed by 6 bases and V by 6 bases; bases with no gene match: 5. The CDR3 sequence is CASRITGGDGYTF. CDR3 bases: TGTGCCAGCAGGATAACAGGGGGCGATGGCTACACCTTC.

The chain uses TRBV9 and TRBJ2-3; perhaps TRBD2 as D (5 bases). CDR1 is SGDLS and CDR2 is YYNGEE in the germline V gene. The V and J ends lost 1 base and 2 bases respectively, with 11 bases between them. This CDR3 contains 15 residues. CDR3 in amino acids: CASSVQAEYTDTQYF. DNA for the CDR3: TGTGCCAGCAGCGTACAAGCGGAATACACAGATACGCAGTATTTT. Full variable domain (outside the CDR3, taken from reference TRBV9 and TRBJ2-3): DSGVTQTPKHLITATGQRVTLRCSPRSGDLSVYWYQQSLDQGLQFLIQYYNGEERAKGNILERFSAQQFPDLHSELNLSSLELGDSALYFCASSVQAEYTDTQYFGPGTRLTVL.

CDR3 protein: CASSVARGQGRVSEQFF. DNA for the CDR3: TGTGCCAGCAGCGTAGCACGGGGACAGGGGCGCGTTAGTGAGCAGTTCTTC. This chain joins TRBV9 and TRBJ2-1; 10 nucleotides align to TRBD1. The CDR3 length is 17 residues. Germline CDR1 and CDR2: SGDLS and YYNGEE. The ends lost 0 bases at V and 9 bases at J; junction bases unmatched: 12.

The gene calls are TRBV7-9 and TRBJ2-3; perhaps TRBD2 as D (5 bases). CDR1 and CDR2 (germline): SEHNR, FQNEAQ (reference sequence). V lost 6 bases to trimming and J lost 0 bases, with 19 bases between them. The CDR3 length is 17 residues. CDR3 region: CASSAVVRGSSTDTQYF. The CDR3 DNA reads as TGTGCCAGCAGTGCCGTCGTTCGGGGATCTAGCACAGATACGCAGTATTTT.

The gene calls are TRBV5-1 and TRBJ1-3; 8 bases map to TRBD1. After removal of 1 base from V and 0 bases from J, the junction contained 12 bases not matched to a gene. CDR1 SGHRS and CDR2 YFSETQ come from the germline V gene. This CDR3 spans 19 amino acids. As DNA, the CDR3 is TGCGCCAGCAGCTTGTTGGGGTCCTGGGACAGGACCTCTGGAAACACCATATATTTT. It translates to CASSLLGSWDRTSGNTIYF.

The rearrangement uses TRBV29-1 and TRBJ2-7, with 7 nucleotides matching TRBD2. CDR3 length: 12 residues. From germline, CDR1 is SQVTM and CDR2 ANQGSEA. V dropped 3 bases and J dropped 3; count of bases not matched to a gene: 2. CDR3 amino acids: CSVDASGYEQYF. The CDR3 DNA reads TGCAGCGTTGACGCTAGCGGCTACGAGCAGTACTTC.

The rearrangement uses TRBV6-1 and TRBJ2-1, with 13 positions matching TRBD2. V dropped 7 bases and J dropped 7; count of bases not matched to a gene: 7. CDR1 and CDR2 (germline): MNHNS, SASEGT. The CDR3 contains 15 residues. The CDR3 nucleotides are TGTGCCAGCATTTCACTAGCGGGAGGGAGAAATGAGCAGTTCTTC. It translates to CASISLAGGRNEQFF.

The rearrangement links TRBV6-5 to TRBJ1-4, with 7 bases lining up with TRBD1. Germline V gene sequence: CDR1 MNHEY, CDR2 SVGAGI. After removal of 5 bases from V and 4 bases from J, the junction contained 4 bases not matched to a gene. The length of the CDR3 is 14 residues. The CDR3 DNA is TGTGCCAGCAGTAAGACAGGGATTAATGAAAAACTGTTTTTT. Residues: CASSKTGINEKLFF.

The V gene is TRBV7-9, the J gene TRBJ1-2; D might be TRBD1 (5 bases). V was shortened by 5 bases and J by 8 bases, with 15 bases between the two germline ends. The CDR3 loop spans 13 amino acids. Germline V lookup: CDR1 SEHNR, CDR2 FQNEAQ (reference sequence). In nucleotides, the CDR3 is TGTGCCAGCAGCGAAACGGGGGATAAAGGCTACACCTTC. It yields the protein CASSETGDKGYTF.

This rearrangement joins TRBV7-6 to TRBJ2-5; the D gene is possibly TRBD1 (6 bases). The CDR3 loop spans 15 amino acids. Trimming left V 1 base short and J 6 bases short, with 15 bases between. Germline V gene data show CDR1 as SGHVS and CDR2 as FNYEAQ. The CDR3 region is CASSLGAGDGKTQYF. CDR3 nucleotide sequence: TGTGCCAGCAGCTTAGGGGCAGGGGATGGAAAGACCCAGTACTTC. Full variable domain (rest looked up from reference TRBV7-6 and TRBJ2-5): GAGVSQSPRYKVTKRGQDVALRCDPISGHVSLYWYRQALGQGPEFLTYFNYEAQQDKSGLPNDRFSAERPEGSISTLTIQRTEQRDSAMYRCASSLGAGDGKTQYFGPGTRLLVL.

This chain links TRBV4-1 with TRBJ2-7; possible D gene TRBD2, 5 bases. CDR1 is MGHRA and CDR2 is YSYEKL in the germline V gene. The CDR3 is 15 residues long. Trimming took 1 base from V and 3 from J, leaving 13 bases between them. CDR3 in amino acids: CASSQAPGYLYEQYF. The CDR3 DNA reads TGCGCCAGCAGCCAAGCGCCGGGATATCTCTACGAGCAGTACTTC.

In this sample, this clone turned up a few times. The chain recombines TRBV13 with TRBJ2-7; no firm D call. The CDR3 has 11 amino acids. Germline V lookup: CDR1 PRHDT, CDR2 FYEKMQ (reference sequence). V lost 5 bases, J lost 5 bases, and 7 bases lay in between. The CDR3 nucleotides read TGTGCCAGCAGCCAACACCACGAGCAGTACTTC. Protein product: CASSQHHEQYF. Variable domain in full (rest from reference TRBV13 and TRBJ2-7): AAGVIQSPRHLIKEKRETATLKCYPIPRHDTVYWYQQGPGQDPQFLISFYEKMQSDKGSIPDRFSAQQFSDYHSELNMSSLELGDSALYFCASSQHHEQYFGPGTRLTVT.

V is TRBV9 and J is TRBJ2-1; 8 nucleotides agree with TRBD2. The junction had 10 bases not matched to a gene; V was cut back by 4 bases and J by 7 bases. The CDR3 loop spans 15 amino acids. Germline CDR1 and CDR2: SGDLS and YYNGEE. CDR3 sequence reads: CASSISGSGSNEQFF. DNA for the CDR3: TGTGCCAGCAGCATCAGCGGGAGTGGCAGTAATGAGCAGTTCTTC.

CDR3 nucleotide sequence: TGTGCCAGTAGTATCCGGCAGGGCTATCAGCCCCAGCATTTT. Protein product: CASSIRQGYQPQHF. The chain joins TRBV19 to TRBJ1-5; D possibly corresponds to TRBD1 (5 bases). V dropped 3 bases and J dropped 5 bases, with 11 bases sitting between them. This CDR3 is 14 amino acids long. In germline, CDR1 is LNHDA, CDR2 SQIVND (reference sequence).

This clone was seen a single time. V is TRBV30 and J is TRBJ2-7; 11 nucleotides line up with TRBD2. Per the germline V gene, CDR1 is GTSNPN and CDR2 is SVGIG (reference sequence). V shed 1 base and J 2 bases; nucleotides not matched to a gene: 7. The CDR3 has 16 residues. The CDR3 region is CAWSGGTTSGAYEQYF. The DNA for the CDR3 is TGTGCCTGGAGTGGGGGTACGACTAGCGGGGCCTACGAGCAGTACTTC.

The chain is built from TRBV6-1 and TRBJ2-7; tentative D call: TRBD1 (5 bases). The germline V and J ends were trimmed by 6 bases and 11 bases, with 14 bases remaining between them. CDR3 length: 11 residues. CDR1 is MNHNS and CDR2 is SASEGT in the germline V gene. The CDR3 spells CASSQGPLEYF. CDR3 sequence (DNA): TGTGCCAGCAGCCAGGGCCCGTTAGAGTACTTC.

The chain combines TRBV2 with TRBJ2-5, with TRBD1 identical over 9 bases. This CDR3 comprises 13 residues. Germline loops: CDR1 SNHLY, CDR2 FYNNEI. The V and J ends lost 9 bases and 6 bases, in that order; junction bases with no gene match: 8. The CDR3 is CASQVQGAQTQYF. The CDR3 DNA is TGTGCCAGTCAAGTACAGGGGGCGCAGACCCAGTACTTC. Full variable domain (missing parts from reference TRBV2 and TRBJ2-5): EPEVTQTPSHQVTQMGQEVILRCVPISNHLYFYWYRQILGQKVEFLVSFYNNEISEKSEIFDDQFSVERPDGSNFTLKIRSTKLEDSAMYFCASQVQGAQTQYFGPGTRLLVL.

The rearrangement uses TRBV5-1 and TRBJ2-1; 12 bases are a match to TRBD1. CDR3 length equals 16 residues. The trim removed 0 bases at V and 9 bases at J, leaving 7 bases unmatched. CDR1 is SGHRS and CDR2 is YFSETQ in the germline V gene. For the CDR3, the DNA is TGCGCCAGCAGCTTGGGGGGACAGGGGGCCGGGTTTGAGCAGTTCTTC. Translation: CASSLGGQGAGFEQFF.

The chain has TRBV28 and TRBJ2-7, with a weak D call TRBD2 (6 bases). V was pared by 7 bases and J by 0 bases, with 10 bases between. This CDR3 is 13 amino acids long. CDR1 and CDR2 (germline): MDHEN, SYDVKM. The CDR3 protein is CASTGLSSYEQYF. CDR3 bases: TGTGCCAGCACGGGACTTTCCTCCTACGAGCAGTACTTC. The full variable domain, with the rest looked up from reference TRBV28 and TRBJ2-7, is DVKVTQSSRYLVKRTGEKVFLECVQDMDHENMFWYRQDPGLGLRLIYFSYDVKMKEKGDIPEGYSVSREKKERFSLILESASTNQTSMYLCASTGLSSYEQYFGPGTRLTVT.

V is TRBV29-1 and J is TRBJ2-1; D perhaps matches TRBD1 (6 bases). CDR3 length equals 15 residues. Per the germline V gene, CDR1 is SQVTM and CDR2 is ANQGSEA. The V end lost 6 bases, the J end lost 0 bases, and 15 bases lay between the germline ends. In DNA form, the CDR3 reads TGCAGCGTCCTGGGGGCAGGGAGCTCCTACAATGAGCAGTTCTTC. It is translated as CSVLGAGSSYNEQFF.

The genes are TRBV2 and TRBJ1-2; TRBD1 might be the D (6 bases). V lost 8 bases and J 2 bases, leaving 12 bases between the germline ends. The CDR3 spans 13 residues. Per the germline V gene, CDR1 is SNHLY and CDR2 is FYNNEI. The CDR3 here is CASRSDSNYGYTF. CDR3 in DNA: TGTGCCAGCCGATCGGACAGCAACTATGGCTACACCTTC.

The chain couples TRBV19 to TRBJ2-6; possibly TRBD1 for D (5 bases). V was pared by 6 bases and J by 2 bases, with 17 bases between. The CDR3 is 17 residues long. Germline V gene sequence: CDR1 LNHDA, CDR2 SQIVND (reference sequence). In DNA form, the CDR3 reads TGTGCCAGTAGACGCACATATCAGGGAACTGGGGCCAACGTCCTGACTTTC. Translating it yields CASRRTYQGTGANVLTF.

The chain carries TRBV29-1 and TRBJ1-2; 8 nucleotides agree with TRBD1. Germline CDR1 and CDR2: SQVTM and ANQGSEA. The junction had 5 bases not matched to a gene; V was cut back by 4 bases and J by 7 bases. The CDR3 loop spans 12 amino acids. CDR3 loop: CSVAGQGIGYTF. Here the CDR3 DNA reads TGCAGCGTTGCCGGACAGGGAATTGGCTACACCTTC.